This T cell receptor beta chain was profiled in a study of T cell responses to AZD1222 COVID-19 vaccine. Note on this clone: Its cognate antigen is unknown.

Germline-derived CDR1 and CDR2 are MDHEN and SYDVKM. Unmatched junction bases numbered 8, after V lost 5 bases and J lost 5 bases. The CDR3 totals 14 residues. Regarding the study as a whole: Samples come after the peak T cell response, not at day 14.

Only in-frame clones appear in the TCRdb table, and some are missing; sequencing was by immunoSEQ multiplex PCR. The table has about 100,000 clones, about 90% seen once. The sequencing here drew on peripheral blood, taken on day 0 of AZD1222 vaccination. The V and J genes are TRBV28 and TRBJ2-5; 7 bases map to TRBD1. This TCR came from an adult in good health. CDR3 residues: CASSQTGVEETQYF. The CDR3 DNA is TGTGCCAGCAGTCAAACAGGGGTGGAGGAGACCCAGTACTTC. Combining the CDR3 with reference TRBV28 and TRBJ2-5 gives the whole variable domain DVKVTQSSRYLVKRTGEKVFLECVQDMDHENMFWYRQDPGLGLRLIYFSYDVKMKEKGDIPEGYSVSREKKERFSLILESASTNQTSMYLCASSQTGVEETQYFGPGTRLLVL.